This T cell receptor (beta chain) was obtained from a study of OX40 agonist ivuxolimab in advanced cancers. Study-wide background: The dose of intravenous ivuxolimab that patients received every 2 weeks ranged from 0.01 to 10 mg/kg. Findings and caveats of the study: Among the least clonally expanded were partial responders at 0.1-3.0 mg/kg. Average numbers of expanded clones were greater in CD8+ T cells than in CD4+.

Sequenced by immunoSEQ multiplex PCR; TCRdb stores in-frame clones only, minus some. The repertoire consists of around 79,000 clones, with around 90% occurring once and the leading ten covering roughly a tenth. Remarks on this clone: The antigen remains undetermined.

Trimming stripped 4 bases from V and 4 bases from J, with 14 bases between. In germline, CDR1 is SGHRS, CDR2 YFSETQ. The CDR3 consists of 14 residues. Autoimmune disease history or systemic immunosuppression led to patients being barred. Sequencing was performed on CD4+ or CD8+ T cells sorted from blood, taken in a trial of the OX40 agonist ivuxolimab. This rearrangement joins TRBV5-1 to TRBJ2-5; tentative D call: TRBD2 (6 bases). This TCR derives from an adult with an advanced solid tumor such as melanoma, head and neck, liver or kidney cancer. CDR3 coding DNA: TGCGCCAGCAGCGCCGGGACTTTCGCAGAGACCCAGTACTTC. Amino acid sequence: CASSAGTFAETQYF. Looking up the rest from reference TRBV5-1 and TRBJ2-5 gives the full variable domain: KAGVTQTPRYLIKTRGQQVTLSCSPISGHRSVSWYQQTPGQGLQFLFEYFSETQRNKGNFPGRFSGRQFSNSRSEMNVSTLELGDSALYLCASSAGTFAETQYFGPGTRLLVL.